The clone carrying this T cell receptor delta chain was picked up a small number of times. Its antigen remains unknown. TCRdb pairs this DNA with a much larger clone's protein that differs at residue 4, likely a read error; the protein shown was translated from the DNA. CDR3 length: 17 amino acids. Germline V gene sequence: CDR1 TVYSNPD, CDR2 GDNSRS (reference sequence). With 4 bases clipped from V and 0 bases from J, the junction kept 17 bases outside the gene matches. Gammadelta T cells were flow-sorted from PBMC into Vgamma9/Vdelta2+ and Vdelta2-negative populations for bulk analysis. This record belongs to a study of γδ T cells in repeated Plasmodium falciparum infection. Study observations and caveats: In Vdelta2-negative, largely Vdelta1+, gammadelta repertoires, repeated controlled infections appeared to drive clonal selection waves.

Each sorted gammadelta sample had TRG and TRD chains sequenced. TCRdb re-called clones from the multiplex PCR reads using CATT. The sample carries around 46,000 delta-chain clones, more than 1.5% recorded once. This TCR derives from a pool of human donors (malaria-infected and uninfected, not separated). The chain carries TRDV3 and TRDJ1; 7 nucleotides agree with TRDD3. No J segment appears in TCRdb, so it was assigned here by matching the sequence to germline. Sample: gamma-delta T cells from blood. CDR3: CASGHLLGVQYTDKLIF. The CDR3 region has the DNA TGTGCCTCCGGCCACCTCCTGGGGGTCCAGTACACCGATAAACTCATCTTT.